Presented here are 21 T cell receptor beta chains from one specimen sequenced in a study of T cells after yellow fever vaccination (dated by TCRdb to between 2018 and 2020). The protocol used for the library was 5' RACE. Sequencing was performed on an Illumina NovaSeq 6000. The public reads were quality trimmed at Q25 with fastp and then assembled into clones with MiXCR by TCRdb, keeping productive beta chains. Each CDR3 protein appears once, grouped with its most common genes and DNA. The sample table holds 150,000 to 200,000 distinct CDR3 sequences, of which 9.3% were seen once. Of the sample, roughly 33% falls within the top ten clones. In light of the paper, this sample's treatment or condition label describes: live attenuated yellow fever vaccine strain. The material was CD8+ T cells sorted from PBMCs, obtained 45 days after the yellow fever booster vaccination. All receptors derive from a man between 18 and 29 years old who received the YFV17D yellow fever vaccine.

This chain links TRBV9 with TRBJ2-1, with D possibly matching TRBD1 (5 bases). This CDR3 contains 14 residues. Trimming shortened V by 4 bases and J by 6 bases, and 14 bases separated the two germline ends. In germline, CDR1 is SGDLS, CDR2 YYNGEE. The CDR3 region has the DNA TGTGCCAGCAGCCCCCGGACATTTACCAATGAGCAGTTCTTC. Residues: CASSPRTFTNEQFF.

CDR3 nucleotides: TGTGCCAGCAGCCCTGGATCCCTCGCAGGGGGACCCTACAATGAGCAGTTCTTC. Its translation: CASSPGSLAGGPYNEQFF. The chain links TRBV7-9 to TRBJ2-1, with 7 bases fitting TRBD1. V lost 5 bases and J lost 2; bases outside the gene matches: 15. The CDR3 covers 18 residues. CDR1 is SEHNR, CDR2 FQNEAQ, per germline (reference sequence).

This clonotype has more than one count but fewer than ten. The chain employs TRBV5-1 and TRBJ1-1; TRBD1 might be the D (6 bases). V was cut by 5 bases and J by 0 bases, with 14 bases left in between. Per germline, CDR1 SGHRS and CDR2 YFSETQ. This CDR3 is 15 amino acids long. DNA for the CDR3: TGCGCCAGCAGTCCCGCGCAGGGGTTGAACACTGAAGCTTTCTTT. Residues: CASSPAQGLNTEAFF.

There are a few counts of this clonotype. The rearrangement uses TRBV12-3 or TRBV12-4 and TRBJ2-4; tentatively, D is TRBD1 or TRBD2 (6 bases each). V shed 2 bases and J shed 9 bases, with 17 bases lying between them. This CDR3 has 15 amino acids. CDR3 residues: CASSLIPGGRGIQYF. Written as DNA, the CDR3 is TGTGCCAGCAGTTTAATTCCTGGGGGGCGAGGCATTCAGTACTTC.

The table lists this clonotype with a few counts. The chain couples TRBV19 to TRBJ1-1; tentatively, D is TRBD1 (5 bases). The length of the CDR3 is 16 residues. From germline, CDR1 is LNHDA and CDR2 SQIVND (reference sequence). Trimming left V 2 bases short and J 1 base short, with 14 bases between. CDR3 amino acids: CASSIFGVGGNTEAFF. The CDR3 region has the DNA TGTGCCAGTAGTATATTCGGCGTCGGGGGGAACACTGAAGCTTTCTTT.

This clonotype was seen many times. This chain links TRBV7-6 with TRBJ2-1, with D perhaps TRBD2 (5 bases). Germline CDR1 SGHVS, CDR2 FNYEAQ. Trimming took 0 bases from V and 10 from J, leaving 13 bases between them. CDR3 length: 14 amino acids. CDR3: CASSLALGSGEQFF. CDR3 coding DNA: TGTGCCAGCAGCTTAGCCCTAGGGTCGGGAGAGCAGTTCTTC.

This clonotype appeared many times. CDR3 region: CASSTFRSLHNEQFF. The CDR3 DNA reads as TGTGCCAGCAGCACCTTTCGGTCGTTGCACAATGAGCAGTTCTTC. This chain uses TRBV7-2 with TRBJ2-1; D is unresolved. CDR1 and CDR2 (germline): SGHTA, FQGNSA. V was clipped by 5 bases and J by 5 bases, with 16 bases between them. This CDR3 spans 15 amino acids.

This clonotype has at least ten counts. The rearrangement joins TRBV4-1 to TRBJ1-5, with 7 bases identical to TRBD1. CDR1 is MGHRA, CDR2 YSYEKL, per germline. Trimming cost V 0 bases and J 3 bases; bases outside gene matches: 8. CDR3 size: 17 residues. The CDR3 bases are TGCGCCAGCAGCCAAGATCCCGGACAGGACAACAATCAGCCCCAGCATTTT. It yields the protein CASSQDPGQDNNQPQHF.

The table lists this clonotype with a few counts. This chain links TRBV6-5 with TRBJ1-6; possibly TRBD1 for D (6 bases). V gave up 10 bases and J gave up 1 base, with 14 bases separating them. CDR3 length equals 15 residues. The V gene's germline CDR1 is MNHEY and CDR2 SVGAGI. In nucleotides, the CDR3 is TGTGCCAAAACAGGGTTGAGGTCCTATAATTCACCCCTCCACTTT. Translation: CAKTGLRSYNSPLHF.

The chain has TRBV7-9 and TRBJ2-7; 7 bases map to TRBD2. Germline CDR1 reads SEHNR; CDR2 reads FQNEAQ (reference sequence). The length of the CDR3 is 16 residues. V shed 2 bases and J 6 bases; nucleotides not matched to a gene: 13. CDR3 coding DNA: TGTGCCAGCAGCTTAAGGCCCCCTGGGGAGGGAGCCGAGCAGTACGTC. Its protein is CASSLRPPGEGAEQYV.

This clonotype was seen many times. This rearrangement joins TRBV2 to TRBJ2-7; 10 positions match TRBD2. This CDR3 is built from 15 residues. From germline, CDR1 is SNHLY and CDR2 FYNNEI. V was pared by 1 base and J by 6 bases, with 6 bases of the junction left unmatched. This CDR3 is CASSEDPAGGREQYF. The CDR3 DNA reads TGTGCCAGCAGTGAAGACCCAGCGGGGGGGCGCGAGCAGTACTTC.

This clonotype was observed a few times. The rearrangement uses TRBV6-5 and TRBJ1-1; possibly TRBD1 for D (6 bases). In germline, CDR1 is MNHEY, CDR2 SVGAGI. The CDR3 loop spans 15 amino acids. V was pared by 2 bases and J by 4 bases, with 14 bases between. CDR3: CASSYGVRGGTEAFF. Written as DNA, the CDR3 is TGTGCCAGCAGTTACGGAGTCAGGGGAGGCACTGAAGCTTTCTTT.

This clonotype was seen a handful of times. V and J are TRBV7-9 and TRBJ2-6, with TRBD1 matching 9 bases. V shed 5 bases, J shed 3 bases, and the junction held 14 bases outside the gene matches. Germline V gives CDR1 SEHNR, CDR2 FQNEAQ (reference sequence). The CDR3 extends over 19 amino acids. CDR3 loop: CASSRTNRGLEYGANVLTF. CDR3 coding DNA: TGTGCCAGCAGCCGAACGAACAGGGGGCTCGAGTATGGGGCCAACGTCCTGACTTTC. The variable domain in full, with the rest retrieved from reference TRBV7-9 and TRBJ2-6, is DTGVSQNPRHKITKRGQNVTFRCDPISEHNRLYWYRQTLGQGPEFLTYFQNEAQLEKSRLLSDRFSAERPKGSFSTLEIQRTEQGDSAMYLCASSRTNRGLEYGANVLTFGAGSRLTVL.

This clonotype was observed a handful of times. This chain joins TRBV4-2 and TRBJ2-1; D may be TRBD1 (5 bases). This CDR3 region has 13 residues. The V gene's germline CDR1 is LGHNA and CDR2 YNFKEQ. The V gene lost 0 bases and the J gene lost 6 bases, with 6 bases spanning the gap. The CDR3 protein is CASSQEQVNEQFF. The CDR3 coding sequence is TGTGCCAGCAGCCAAGAACAGGTCAATGAGCAGTTCTTC.

This chain connects TRBV3-1 to TRBJ2-3, with TRBD1 as a possible D gene (7 bases). Germline values: CDR1 LGHDT, CDR2 YNNKEL (reference sequence). The CDR3 contains 16 residues. The V end lost 5 bases, the J end lost 2 bases, and 17 bases lay between the germline ends. In DNA form, the CDR3 reads TGTGCCAGCAGCGTAGCCCAGGGGGGACCCACAGATACGCAGTATTTT. Encoded protein: CASSVAQGGPTDTQYF.

This clonotype was counted at least ten times. The DNA of the CDR3 is TGTGCCAGCAGTTCCGGGACAGCTAATGAAAAACTGTTTTTT. It translates to CASSSGTANEKLFF. J is TRBJ1-4 and V is TRBV27, with 7 nucleotides matching TRBD1. The junction had 2 bases not matched to a gene; V was cut back by 4 bases and J by 3 bases. CDR1 is MNHEY and CDR2 is SMNVEV in the germline V gene (reference sequence). The CDR3 consists of 14 residues.

This clonotype came up many times. The chain recombines TRBV6-2 or TRBV6-3 with TRBJ1-1, with 7 bases lining up with TRBD1. The germline CDR1 and CDR2 sequences are MNHEY and SVGEGT. The CDR3 contains 11 residues. V trimming: 6 bases; J trimming: 5 bases; junction bases outside the gene matches: 0. CDR3: CASRDRTEAFF. The CDR3 DNA follows: TGTGCCAGCAGGGACAGGACTGAAGCTTTCTTT.

This clonotype was detected a few times. The V gene is TRBV7-2, the J gene TRBJ2-7; tentatively, D is TRBD2 (5 bases). Germline-derived CDR1 and CDR2 are SGHTA and FQGNSA. The V end was cut by 4 bases, the J end by 0 bases, with 10 bases between. The CDR3 contains 14 residues. CDR3 loop: CASSSAGNSYEQYF. The DNA for the CDR3 is TGTGCCAGCAGCTCCGCCGGGAACTCCTACGAGCAGTACTTC. Together with reference TRBV7-2 and TRBJ2-7, the CDR3 gives the full variable domain: GAGVSQSPSNKVTEKGKDVELRCDPISGHTALYWYRQSLGQGLEFLIYFQGNSAPDKSGLPSDRFSAERTGGSVSTLTIQRTQQEDSAVYLCASSSAGNSYEQYFGPGTRLTVT.

In its sample, this clonotype was seen many times. This chain uses TRBV4-1 with TRBJ1-1, with D maybe TRBD1 (5 bases). This CDR3 spans 12 amino acids. Trimming pared 4 bases from V and 10 bases from J, leaving 13 bases between. Germline V CDR1 and CDR2: MGHRA, YSYEKL. In nucleotides, the CDR3 is TGCGCCAGCAGCCCGATAGAGGGGAGAGCTTTCTTT. This encodes CASSPIEGRAFF.

This clonotype was picked up one time. The chain employs TRBV25-1 and TRBJ2-1; the D is unclear. The germline V and J ends were trimmed by 4 bases and 8 bases, with 9 bases remaining between them. The CDR3 covers 12 residues. Germline V gives CDR1 MGHDK, CDR2 SYGVNS. Here the CDR3 DNA reads TGTGCCAGCAGTGGGGGATACGATGAGCAGTTCTTC. The encoded protein is CASSGGYDEQFF. Drawing the rest from reference TRBV25-1 and TRBJ2-1, the complete variable domain is EADIYQTPRYLVIGTGKKITLECSQTMGHDKMYWYQQDPGMELHLIHYSYGVNSTEKGDLSSESTVSRIRTEHFPLTLESARPSHTSQYLCASSGGYDEQFFGPGTRLTVL.

The rearrangement uses TRBV5-1 and TRBJ1-5; a possible D gene is TRBD1 (6 bases). CDR1 and CDR2 from the germline V gene are SGHRS and YFSETQ. This CDR3 contains 15 residues. Trimming took 0 bases from V and 3 from J, leaving 10 bases between them. CDR3 sequence: CASSLAWGPNQPQHF. As DNA, the CDR3 is TGCGCCAGCAGCTTGGCGTGGGGGCCCAATCAGCCCCAGCATTTT. The entire variable domain, with the rest obtained from reference TRBV5-1 and TRBJ1-5, is as follows: KAGVTQTPRYLIKTRGQQVTLSCSPISGHRSVSWYQQTPGQGLQFLFEYFSETQRNKGNFPGRFSGRQFSNSRSEMNVSTLELGDSALYLCASSLAWGPNQPQHFGDGTRLSIL.